This TCR beta chain was profiled in a study of graft-versus-host responses after intestinal transplantation. As for the study in general: The recipients all started with anti-thymocyte globulin induction and then took tacrolimus and steroids for approximately 3 years.

Libraries were prepared by immunoSEQ multiplex PCR; TCRdb keeps only in-frame clonotypes and omits some of them. The sample lists tens of thousands of clones; 94% were seen once. Notes on this clone: Its antigen is not identified.

This CDR3 comprises 10 residues. V was clipped by 6 bases and J by 10 bases, with 6 bases between them. The germline V gene encodes CDR1 SNHLY and CDR2 FYNNEI. The source was unstimulated CD4+ T cells sorted from spleen or lymph node cells, collected before transplant. The receptor was derived from a human donor who was the organ donor for an intestinal transplant. The genes are TRBV2 and TRBJ1-4, with a tentative D call TRBD1 (6 bases). The CDR3 sequence: CASRGGKLFF. The DNA for the CDR3 is TGTGCCAGCAGAGGGGGAAAACTGTTTTTT.